Below are 26 T cell receptor beta chains sequenced from a single sample in a study of neurological immune-mediated disorders. TCRdb redid the calling of the 5' RACE reads with MiXCR, one entry per CDR3 protein. The table has some 46,000 distinct CDR3 sequences, roughly 4.4% seen once. The sample was PBMCs. The receptors originated from a woman in her fifties or sixties with multiple sclerosis.

This clonotype has ten or more counts. This sequence joins TRBV20-1 and TRBJ2-5; 8 bases agree with TRBD2. This CDR3 region has 13 residues. Losses at the gene ends were 4 bases for V and 1 base for J; bases not matched to a gene: 2. Germline V gene data show CDR1 as DFQATT and CDR2 as SNEGSKA (reference sequence). DNA for the CDR3: TGCAGTGCTAACCTAGCGGGCCAAGAGACCCAGTACTTC. It translates to CSANLAGQETQYF.

In this sample, this clonotype is medium-sized (0.01 to 0.1%). The chain carries TRBV5-1 and TRBJ2-1; TRBD1 aligns across 7 bases. The CDR3 consists of 14 residues. With 3 bases clipped from V and 4 bases from J, the junction kept 4 bases outside the gene matches. CDR1 is SGHRS, CDR2 YFSETQ, per germline. CDR3 DNA sequence: TGCGCCAGCAGCTCAGGGACAGATTACAATGAGCAGTTCTTC. Translating it yields CASSSGTDYNEQFF.

This clonotype was observed at least ten times. The chain uses TRBV20-1 and TRBJ2-3; 7 bases line up with TRBD2. The V segment lost 0 bases and the J segment 0 bases; nucleotides outside the gene matches: 3. Germline loops: CDR1 DFQATT, CDR2 SNEGSKA (reference sequence). The CDR3 loop spans 15 amino acids. The CDR3 region is CSARDPAGSTDTQYF. The CDR3 DNA reads as TGCAGTGCTAGAGACCCAGCGGGGAGCACAGATACGCAGTATTTT.

This clonotype was seen repeatedly, ten times or more. The V call is TRBV20-1, the J call TRBJ2-3; maybe TRBD2 (5 bases). Germline V gives CDR1 DFQATT, CDR2 SNEGSKA (reference sequence). V lost 0 bases, J lost 6 bases, and 7 bases lay in between. CDR3 length: 12 amino acids. The CDR3 protein is CSARDGEDTQYF. CDR3 in DNA: TGCAGTGCTAGAGATGGGGAGGATACGCAGTATTTT.

This clonotype was counted many times. The genes are TRBV15 and TRBJ2-2; D unclear. Germline CDR1 LNHNV, CDR2 YYDKDF (reference sequence). Trimming removed 6 bases from V and 2 bases from J, with 7 bases in between. This CDR3 has 13 residues. The CDR3 sequence: CATRGYNTGELFF. The CDR3 region has the DNA TGTGCCACCAGGGGTTATAACACCGGGGAGCTGTTTTTT.

This clonotype was recorded at least ten times. The CDR3 loop is CASSVAGDYNEQFF. Written as DNA, the CDR3 is TGTGCCAGCAGTGTAGCGGGGGATTACAATGAGCAGTTCTTC. The chain is built from TRBV2 and TRBJ2-1, with 9 bases identical to TRBD2. Germline values: CDR1 SNHLY, CDR2 FYNNEI. The CDR3 length is 14 residues. With V trimmed by 4 bases and J by 4 bases, 2 bases remained unmatched.

The chain recombines TRBV9 with TRBJ1-2; 9 bases fit TRBD1. The CDR3 runs to 14 residues. Germline lookup yields CDR1 SGDLS and CDR2 YYNGEE. V lost 3 bases and J lost 9; bases outside the gene matches: 9. CDR3 DNA sequence: TGTGCCAGCAGCGCCGGACAGGGGTTGATGAGCTACACCTTC. Translated: CASSAGQGLMSYTF.

This clonotype was seen only a few times. CDR3 amino acids: CASSLGAQTEAFF. The CDR3 DNA is TGTGCCAGCAGCTTAGGTGCACAGACTGAAGCTTTCTTT. J is TRBJ1-1 and V is TRBV7-2; D gene uncertain. The CDR3 runs 13 residues. The germline CDR1 and CDR2 sequences are SGHTA and FQGNSA. V lost 1 base to trimming and J lost 5 bases, with 8 bases between them.

This clonotype has a count of ten or more. V is TRBV20-1 and J is TRBJ2-3, with D perhaps matching TRBD2 (6 bases). Trimming took 0 bases from V and 2 from J, leaving 15 bases between them. This CDR3 is built from 16 residues. CDR1 is DFQATT, CDR2 SNEGSKA, per germline (reference sequence). CDR3: CSARDMRLEATDTQYF. The CDR3 coding sequence is TGCAGTGCTAGAGATATGCGACTAGAGGCCACAGATACGCAGTATTTT.

This clonotype has at least ten counts. The chain carries TRBV3-1 and TRBJ1-4; 7 nucleotides align to TRBD1. The CDR3 has 17 residues. Germline CDR1 and CDR2: LGHDT and YNNKEL (reference sequence). Losses at the gene ends were 0 bases for V and 8 bases for J; bases not matched to a gene: 12. The CDR3 nucleotides are TGTGCCAGCAGCCAAGATCTGAGCAGGGGGTTGGAAGAAAAACTGTTTTTT. This translates into CASSQDLSRGLEEKLFF.

This clonotype was detected a few times. The rearrangement uses TRBV7-2 and TRBJ2-1; 8 bases align to TRBD2. The length of the CDR3 is 16 residues. Trimming at V came to 7 bases and at J to 15 bases, leaving 23 bases not matched to a gene. Germline lookup yields CDR1 SGHTA and CDR2 FQGNSA. The CDR3 is CASTLAGRAGGSPGFF. The CDR3 DNA is TGTGCCAGCACCCTAGCAGGGCGTGCGGGAGGTAGTCCAGGGTTCTTC.

This clonotype was seen only a few times. V usage is TRBV9 and J usage is TRBJ2-2; 10 nucleotides match TRBD1. In germline, CDR1 is SGDLS, CDR2 YYNGEE. V trimming: 4 bases; J trimming: 6 bases; junction bases outside the gene matches: 12. The CDR3 covers 17 residues. The CDR3 nucleotides read TGTGCCAGCAGCTTATCAGCCGGGACAGGGGAGGCCGGGGAGCTGTTTTTT. Protein product: CASSLSAGTGEAGELFF.

This clonotype showed up many times. The chain has TRBV9 and TRBJ1-1; the match to TRBD1 covers 8 bases. Germline lookup yields CDR1 SGDLS and CDR2 YYNGEE. V dropped 6 bases and J dropped 0; count of bases not matched to a gene: 7. The CDR3 extends over 15 amino acids. CDR3 loop: CASIRGREVNTEAFF. Here the CDR3 DNA reads TGTGCCAGCATCAGGGGGCGTGAGGTGAACACTGAAGCTTTCTTT.

This clonotype was counted only a few times. The V call is TRBV20-1, the J call TRBJ2-7; D is unresolved. Germline V gene data show CDR1 as DFQATT and CDR2 as SNEGSKA (reference sequence). The V end lost 0 bases, the J end lost 4 bases, and 7 bases lay between the germline ends. The length of the CDR3 is 12 residues. CDR3: CSARDAVYEQYV. CDR3 nucleotides: TGCAGTGCTAGAGATGCCGTTTACGAGCAGTACGTC.

The chain combines TRBV12-3 or TRBV12-4 with TRBJ2-3; D unresolved. This CDR3 spans 14 amino acids. V was pared by 2 bases and J by 2 bases, with 8 bases between. CDR3 protein: CASSLTVPTDTQYF. CDR3 nucleotides: TGTGCCAGCAGTTTAACGGTACCCACAGATACGCAGTATTTT.

This clonotype was seen ten or more times. The genes are TRBV29-1 and TRBJ1-1; no firm D call. Trimming left V 4 bases short and J 0 bases short, with 9 bases between. The CDR3 has 13 residues. Germline V gene lookup returns CDR1 SQVTM and CDR2 ANQGSEA. This chain's CDR3 is CSVVRRMNTEAFF. The CDR3 region has the DNA TGCAGCGTTGTTCGAAGGATGAACACTGAAGCTTTCTTT.

The sample holds a few counts of this clonotype. This chain uses TRBV3-1 with TRBJ2-7; 10 bases line up with TRBD1. The germline CDR1 and CDR2 sequences are LGHDT and YNNKEL (reference sequence). J lost 3 bases, V lost 4 bases, and 3 bases had no gene match. The CDR3 covers 14 residues. The CDR3 reads CASSPWTGGYEQYF. CDR3 nucleotides: TGTGCCAGCAGCCCATGGACAGGGGGCTACGAGCAGTACTTC.

This clonotype was detected ten times or more. The chain joins TRBV7-3 to TRBJ2-5; D gene ambiguous. Germline lookup yields CDR1 SGHTA and CDR2 FQGTGA. Trimming stripped 1 base from V and 0 bases from J, with 3 bases between. CDR3 length: 13 amino acids. CDR3 amino acids: CASSLSNQETQYF. The CDR3 nucleotides read TGTGCCAGCAGCTTAAGTAACCAAGAGACCCAGTACTTC.

In this sample, this clonotype turned up many times. This chain joins TRBV5-1 and TRBJ1-2; 9 bases match TRBD1. The CDR3 is 14 residues long. Losses at the gene ends were 4 bases for V and 8 bases for J; bases not matched to a gene: 9. The germline gives CDR1 SGHRS, CDR2 YFSETQ. CDR3 residues: CASSDLDRGDGYTF. CDR3 nucleotide sequence: TGCGCCAGCAGCGACCTGGACAGGGGAGACGGCTACACCTTC.

This clonotype was seen only a few times. The rearrangement links TRBV19 to TRBJ1-5; the D gene is possibly TRBD1 (5 bases). The ends were cut back, 6 bases at V and 5 bases at J, with 14 bases in the middle. Per germline, CDR1 LNHDA and CDR2 SQIVND (reference sequence). The CDR3 is 14 amino acids. This CDR3 is CASSLDGGYQPQHF. CDR3 nucleotides: TGTGCCAGTAGCCTCGACGGGGGGTATCAGCCCCAGCATTTT.

This clonotype was seen a few times. The chain recombines TRBV20-1 with TRBJ2-3, with 9 bases lining up with TRBD2. The CDR3 runs to 14 residues. The V and J ends lost 5 bases and 4 bases, in that order; junction bases with no gene match: 7. Germline CDR1 DFQATT, CDR2 SNEGSKA (reference sequence). The CDR3, as DNA: TGCAGTGCTCCCCTAGCGGGACTGGCAGATACGCAGTATTTT. Its protein product is CSAPLAGLADTQYF.

The table lists this clonotype with many counts. The rearrangement uses TRBV5-1 and TRBJ2-3, with 8 bases lining up with TRBD1. Germline CDR1 reads SGHRS; CDR2 reads YFSETQ. The CDR3 is 16 residues long. Trimming cost V 4 bases and J 1 base; bases outside gene matches: 8. DNA for the CDR3: TGCGCCAGCAGCCCCTACAGGGGACAGGGCACAGATACGCAGTATTTT. Its protein is CASSPYRGQGTDTQYF.

This clonotype was seen many times. The rearrangement links TRBV10-3 to TRBJ2-3; TRBD2 agrees at 7 bases. The CDR3 runs to 15 residues. The ends lost 6 bases at V and 1 base at J; junction bases unmatched: 7. The germline gives CDR1 ENHRY, CDR2 SYGVKD. DNA of the CDR3: TGTGCCATCAGGTCCTCAACTAGCGGCACAGATACGCAGTATTTT. Its translation is CAIRSSTSGTDTQYF.

This chain uses TRBV11-2 with TRBJ2-1; TRBD2 is a possible D gene (5 bases). Looked up from germline, CDR1 is SGHAT and CDR2 is FQNNGV. The length of the CDR3 is 15 residues. The V and J ends lost 2 bases and 6 bases respectively, with 14 bases between them. The CDR3 nucleotides are TGTGCCAGCAGCTTACAAGGAGCGGTGGGCAATGAGCAGTTCTTC. Protein: CASSLQGAVGNEQFF.

This clonotype occurred many times. The chain carries TRBV7-2 and TRBJ2-3, with D possibly called TRBD1 or TRBD2 (5 bases each). The CDR3 runs 14 residues. Germline values: CDR1 SGHTA, CDR2 FQGNSA. V gave up 0 bases and J gave up 3 bases, with 7 bases separating them. CDR3 DNA sequence: TGTGCCAGCAGCTTAGCGGGGGTGACAGATACGCAGTATTTT. Protein: CASSLAGVTDTQYF.

This chain joins TRBV10-1 and TRBJ2-2; D is possibly TRBD1 (6 bases). V was trimmed by 5 bases and J by 1 base, leaving 8 bases between them. Germline values: CDR1 WNHNN, CDR2 SYGVQD (reference sequence). This CDR3 comprises 14 residues. Here the CDR3 reads CASSKGQNTGELFF. CDR3 nucleotides: TGCGCCAGCAGTAAGGGACAGAACACCGGGGAGCTGTTTTTT.